What follows are 22 T cell receptor delta chains derived from one specimen sequenced in a study of gamma-delta chains in newborns, infants, children. TCRdb processed the reads again with the CATT caller. The sample includes about 6,900 delta-chain clones, approximately 2.1% of them seen just once. The sample was blood. The receptors were sampled from a child who was a newborn, infant or young child, either healthy, febrile or measles-vaccinated (not recorded which).

Remarks on this clone: The TCRdb record carries a much larger clone's protein, which differs from this DNA's translation at residue 14; a read error is the likely cause, and the protein listed here is the DNA translation. The chain combines TRDV2 with TRDJ2; 8 bases are shared with TRDD3. Germline CDR1 GEAIGNYY, CDR2 EKD. The CDR3 contains 16 residues. CDR3 sequence (DNA): TGTGCCTGTGACACCCTGGGGGACTCTAAGACAGCACAACCCTTCTTT. This translates into CACDTLGDSKTAQPFF.

This clone was seen more than once but under ten times. This sequence may be a read error, since a much larger clone differs from it by one base. Other DNA sequences of this sample code for an identical CDR3. The chain employs TRDV2 and TRDJ3; 12 nucleotides line up with TRDD3. The CDR3 spans 19 residues. CDR1 and CDR2 from the germline V gene are GEAIGNYY and EKD. CDR3 nucleotide sequence: TGTGCCTGCGACATACTGGGGGATACAGGCTCCTGGGACACCCGACAGATGTTTTTC. It translates to CACDILGDTGSWDTRQMFF.

Concerning this clone itself: A much larger clone sits a single nucleotide away, making a read error possible. Other DNA sequences from this sample encode an identical CDR3 as well. The chain is built from TRDV2 and TRDJ3; 9 bases align to TRDD3. From germline, CDR1 is GEAIGNYY and CDR2 EKD. The CDR3 runs to 19 residues. The CDR3 is CACDTGGYKSPWDTRQMFF. The CDR3 coding sequence is TGTGCCTGCGACACCGGGGGATACAAGTCCCCCTGGGACACCCGACAGATGTTTTTC.

Only a few counts were recorded for this clone. A read error likely explains this, since a far larger clone differs by one base. Other DNA variants within this sample encode the same CDR3. CDR3: CACDGTGGLRSWDTRQMFF. The CDR3, as DNA: TGTGCCTGTGACGGGACTGGGGGATTGAGGTCCTGGGACACCCGACAGATGTTTTTC. The gene calls are TRDV2 and TRDJ3; 10 nucleotides align to TRDD3. The CDR3 is 19 residues long. Germline-derived CDR1 and CDR2 are GEAIGNYY and EKD. Germline trimming cut 3 bases from V and 1 base from J; bases unmatched to any gene: 8.

This clone is deemed medium-sized. The V and J genes are TRDV2 and TRDJ3, with 13 bases fitting TRDD3. V lost 2 bases, J lost 2 bases, and 2 bases stayed unmatched. The CDR3 totals 18 residues. Germline loops: CDR1 GEAIGNYY, CDR2 EKD. The CDR3 protein is CACDNTGGYAWDTRQMFF. CDR3 in DNA: TGTGCCTGTGACAATACTGGGGGATACGCCTGGGACACCCGACAGATGTTTTTC.

The chain has TRDV2 and TRDJ3, with a weak D call TRDD3 (6 bases). This CDR3 contains 18 residues. V lost 1 base and J 4 bases, leaving 16 bases between the germline ends. CDR1 and CDR2 (germline): GEAIGNYY, EKD. The CDR3 protein is CACDTVGAGIWDTRQMFF. CDR3 bases: TGTGCCTGTGACACTGTGGGGGCTGGAATTTGGGACACCCGACAGATGTTTTTC.

This clone was picked up a small number of times. The amino acid sequence in TCRdb belongs to a much larger clone and departs from this DNA's translation at residue 4, likely a sequencing read error; the sequence shown is translated from the DNA. V usage is TRDV1 and J usage is TRDJ1; 10 bases map to TRDD3. The germline V gene has CDR1 TSWWSYY and CDR2 QGS. The CDR3 loop spans 18 amino acids. CDR3 coding DNA: TGTGCTCTTGTGGAAGTCCCTACCCTGGGGGATAACACCGATAAACTCATCTTT. This gives the protein CALVEVPTLGDNTDKLIF.

This clone occurred a few times. A much larger clone sits a single nucleotide away, making a read error possible. The sample carries other DNA sequences with the same CDR3. The gene calls are TRDV2 and TRDJ3, with 12 bases fitting TRDD3. Per germline, CDR1 GEAIGNYY and CDR2 EKD. The CDR3 contains 19 residues. The trim removed 3 bases at V and 4 bases at J, leaving 9 bases unmatched. The CDR3 spells CACDFTGGYRLWDTRQMFF. CDR3 DNA sequence: TGTGCCTGTGACTTCACTGGGGGATACCGTCTGTGGGACACCCGACAGATGTTTTTC.

This clone came up a few times. The TCRdb protein comes from a much larger clone and disagrees with this DNA's translation at residue 11, likely due to a read error; the protein given here is derived from the DNA. This chain uses TRDV2 with TRDJ1; 8 bases match TRDD3. CDR1 and CDR2 from the germline V gene are GEAIGNYY and EKD. This CDR3 is built from 15 residues. The chain's CDR3 is CACDTGDTFTVKLIF. The CDR3 DNA reads TGTGCCTGTGACACAGGGGATACTTTTACCGTTAAACTCATCTTT.

This clone has at least ten counts. The same CDR3 can be traced to other DNA sequences in this sample. V and J are TRDV3 and TRDJ1; the match to TRDD2 covers 9 bases. The CDR3 totals 22 residues. V trimming: 4 bases; J trimming: 6 bases; junction bases outside the gene matches: 36. CDR1 is TVYSNPD and CDR2 is GDNSRS in the germline V gene (reference sequence). The CDR3 spells CASGFDSDLPTGRGGPTHKLIF. For the CDR3, the DNA is TGTGCCTCCGGATTCGACTCCGACCTTCCTACTGGCCGTGGGGGCCCAACCCATAAACTCATCTTT.

Note on this clone: Given a much more abundant clone one base away, this may be a read error. The genes are TRDV2 and TRDJ3; 7 bases match TRDD3. The CDR3 has 20 amino acids. Looked up from germline, CDR1 is GEAIGNYY and CDR2 is EKD. CDR3 amino acids: CACDSTGDPRNSRDTRQMFF. The DNA of the CDR3 is TGTGCCTGTGACAGTACTGGGGATCCCCGAAACTCCCGGGACACCCGACAGATGTTTTTC.

This clone was found a few times. The amino acid sequence in TCRdb belongs to a much larger clone and departs from this DNA's translation at residue 12, likely a sequencing read error; the sequence shown is translated from the DNA. The chain has TRDV2 and TRDJ3; possible D gene TRDD3, 6 bases. The germline CDR1 and CDR2 sequences are GEAIGNYY and EKD. There are 19 residues in the CDR3. The CDR3 DNA sequence: TGTGCCTGTGACACCTTGGGGGCCAAGGGCTCCCGGGACACCCGACAGATGTTTTTC. Amino acid sequence: CACDTLGAKGSRDTRQMFF.

On this clone: TCRdb's protein, taken from a much larger clone, differs from this DNA's translation at residue 11, likely owing to a read error; the protein displayed comes from the DNA. The chain has TRDV2 and TRDJ3; 9 bases align to TRDD3. Germline V gene lookup returns CDR1 GEAIGNYY and CDR2 EKD. J lost 1 base, V lost 0 bases, and 9 bases had no gene match. The length of the CDR3 is 20 residues. Here the CDR3 DNA reads TGTGCCTGTGACACCTGGGGGATATCGAGCAGATCCTGGGACACCCGACAGATGTTTTTC. This sequence encodes CACDTWGISSRSWDTRQMFF.

As concerns this clone: A much larger clone is a single base away; this may be a read error. Other nucleotide sequences from this sample produce the same CDR3. V and J are TRDV2 and TRDJ3; perhaps TRDD3 as D (6 bases). The germline V gene has CDR1 GEAIGNYY and CDR2 EKD. This CDR3 comprises 18 residues. The chain's CDR3 is CACDTWGPSSWDTRQMFF. In DNA form, the CDR3 reads TGTGCCTGTGACACCTGGGGGCCGAGCTCCTGGGACACCCGACAGATGTTCTTC.

This clone was seen a handful of times. Possible read error: a much larger clone is one base away. The rearrangement uses TRDV2 and TRDJ1, with 12 bases that match TRDD3. Germline assignment: CDR1 GEAIGNYY and CDR2 EKD. This CDR3 comprises 19 residues. CDR3 sequence: CACDSVLGDTPPYTDNLIF. The CDR3 DNA sequence: TGTGCCTGTGACTCCGTACTGGGGGATACCCCCCCTTACACCGATAACCTCATCTTT.

This clone is judged medium-sized. The chain recombines TRDV1 with TRDJ1, with 9 bases lining up with TRDD2. The junction had 20 bases not matched to a gene; V was cut back by 3 bases and J by 0 bases. The CDR3 loop spans 21 amino acids. Germline CDR1 is TSWWSYY and CDR2 is QGS. The CDR3 nucleotides are TGTGCTCTTGGGGATCGCCTTCCTACGTGGTCCTCGGGACTGTACACCGATAAACTCATCTTT. It encodes CALGDRLPTWSSGLYTDKLIF.

This clone was counted a few times. TCRdb shows a much larger clone's protein in place of this DNA's translation, and the two differ at residue 3, likely through a read error; the protein shown is translated from the DNA. V gene TRDV3 combines with J gene TRDJ1; 12 bases fit TRDD3. The length of the CDR3 is 14 residues. J was trimmed by 0 bases and V by 5 bases; bases with no gene match: 4. CDR1 is TVYSNPD and CDR2 is GDNSRS in the germline V gene (reference sequence). DNA of the CDR3: TGTGCCCTTCTGGGGGATACGTACACCGATAAACTCATCTTT. This translates into CALLGDTYTDKLIF.

Within the sample, this clone is medium-sized. Distinct nucleotide sequences in the sample also encode this CDR3. This chain joins TRDV1 and TRDJ1; the match to TRDD3 covers 10 bases. The junction had 13 bases not matched to a gene; V was cut back by 1 base and J by 2 bases. The CDR3 spans 19 residues. CDR1 and CDR2 (germline): TSWWSYY, QGS. The CDR3, as DNA: TGTGCTCTTGGGGAACCTGACCCTCGGGGACTGGGGGATACCGATAAACTCATCTTT. It is translated as CALGEPDPRGLGDTDKLIF.

This clone was seen only a few times. The TCRdb record carries a much larger clone's protein, which differs from this DNA's translation at residue 6; a read error is the likely cause, and the protein listed here is the DNA translation. This chain uses TRDV1 with TRDJ1, with D tentatively TRDD2 (6 bases). The CDR3 extends over 20 amino acids. Germline CDR1 reads TSWWSYY; CDR2 reads QGS. V lost 7 bases, J lost 1 base, and 31 bases lay in between. CDR3 nucleotide sequence: TGTGCTCTTGTCGACCACCTTCCGTACCCCCGGGGCACTCTCACCGATAAACTCATCTTT. Protein product: CALVDHLPYPRGTLTDKLIF.

The sample holds a few counts of this clone. The protein in TCRdb stems from a much larger clone and differs at residue 10 from this DNA's translation, likely a read error; here the protein is translated from the DNA. The V gene is TRDV2, the J gene TRDJ3, with 7 bases that match TRDD3. The germline V gene has CDR1 GEAIGNYY and CDR2 EKD. The CDR3 spans 18 residues. J lost 2 bases, V lost 0 bases, and 6 bases had no gene match. The CDR3 DNA reads as TGTGCCTGTGACACCGTTGGATACGGTCCCTGGGACACCCGACAGATGTTTTTC. Encoded protein: CACDTVGYGPWDTRQMFF.

By share, this clone counts as medium-sized. The sample holds other DNA sequences that translate to the same CDR3. V gene TRDV2 combines with J gene TRDJ3, with 9 positions matching TRDD3. The V and J ends lost 0 bases and 2 bases, in that order; junction bases with no gene match: 16. Looked up from germline, CDR1 is GEAIGNYY and CDR2 is EKD. The CDR3 runs 22 residues. CDR3 residues: CACDTVKTGGHSSTWDTRQMFF. The DNA of the CDR3 is TGTGCCTGTGACACCGTTAAGACTGGGGGACACAGTTCTACCTGGGACACCCGACAGATGTTTTTC.

Remarks on this clone: TCRdb pairs this DNA with a much larger clone's protein that differs at residue 5, likely a read error; the protein shown was translated from the DNA. V is TRDV2 and J is TRDJ1; TRDD3 aligns across 11 bases. The CDR3 extends over 17 amino acids. Trimming cost V 3 bases and J 1 base; bases outside gene matches: 9. The germline V gene has CDR1 GEAIGNYY and CDR2 EKD. CDR3 in amino acids: CACDAGWGIRGTDKLIF. In DNA form, the CDR3 reads TGTGCCTGTGACGCCGGGTGGGGGATACGAGGCACCGATAAACTCATCTTT.